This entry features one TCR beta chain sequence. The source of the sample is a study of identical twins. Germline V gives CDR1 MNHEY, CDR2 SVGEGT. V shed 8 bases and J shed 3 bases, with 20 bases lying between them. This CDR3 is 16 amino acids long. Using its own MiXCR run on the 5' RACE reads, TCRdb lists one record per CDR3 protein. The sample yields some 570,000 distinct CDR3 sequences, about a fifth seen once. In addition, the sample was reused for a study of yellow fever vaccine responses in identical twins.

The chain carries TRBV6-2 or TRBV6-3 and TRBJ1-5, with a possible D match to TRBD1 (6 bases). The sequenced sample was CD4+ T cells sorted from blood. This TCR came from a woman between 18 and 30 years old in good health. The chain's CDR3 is CASASQRTASNQPQHF. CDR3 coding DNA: TGTGCCAGCGCCTCCCAAAGGACAGCCTCCAATCAGCCCCAGCATTTT.